This T cell receptor beta chain was documented in a study of blood T cell repertoires in COVID-19. Germline V gives CDR1 SGHTA, CDR2 FQGNSA. After removal of 5 bases from V and 2 bases from J, the junction contained 15 bases not matched to a gene. This CDR3 is built from 17 residues. In the original workflow: Reference gene primer amplification gave nucleated cell count estimates. Profiling relied on immunoSEQ multiplex PCR, and the TCRdb table lists in-frame clones only, not all of them. V, J and clone size derive from that table, while D and trimming were established from the DNA sequence. The data contain more than 150,000 clones, around 87% of them singletons.

The clonotype comes from a woman in her seventies with COVID-19, enrolled during active disease. Sample: peripheral blood. The chain couples TRBV7-2 to TRBJ2-7, with 7 bases matching TRBD2. CDR3 loop: CASSTRVLGRAAYEQYF. CDR3 DNA: TGTGCCAGCAGCACCAGGGTGTTGGGGAGGGCAGCCTACGAGCAGTACTTC.